This entry lists 15 T cell receptor beta chains sequenced from one sample in a study of human T cells and chemical hapten exposure. Time point specified: patch test 2, 6 weeks after DPC sensitization. As for treatment: therapeutic diphenylcyclopropenone sensitization with weekly scalp DPC. TCRdb itself ran the RACE reads through MiXCR, one entry per CDR3 protein. The sample records 85,000 or so distinct CDR3 sequences, around a tenth being singletons. The sequences come from whole blood, collected in connection with sensitization to the hapten diphenylcyclopropenone (DPC). The receptors were sampled from a man between 18 and 35 years old with alopecia areata. Some clones in this sample may be carry-over from other donors' samples.

This clonotype came up a few times. V gene TRBV20-1 combines with J gene TRBJ2-7, with D maybe TRBD2 (5 bases). The CDR3 sequence is 14 residues long. Germline V lookup: CDR1 DFQATT, CDR2 SNEGSKA (reference sequence). The ends were cut back, 8 bases at V and 6 bases at J, with 23 bases in the middle. This chain's CDR3 is CSPLGGGANAEQYF. The CDR3 DNA sequence: TGCAGTCCGCTAGGTGGAGGAGCGAACGCCGAGCAGTACTTC.

This chain connects TRBV5-4 to TRBJ2-1; tentative D call: TRBD2 (6 bases). Trimming cost V 4 bases and J 10 bases, with 18 bases left between them. CDR3 length: 14 residues. Germline assignment: CDR1 SGHNT and CDR2 YYREEE (reference sequence). The CDR3 here is CASSLGPMRGEQFF. CDR3 bases: TGTGCCAGCAGCCTTGGACCCATGCGGGGAGAGCAGTTCTTC.

The genes are TRBV6-2 or TRBV6-3 and TRBJ2-5; the D is unclear. Trimming removed 6 bases from V and 1 base from J, with 6 bases in between. The length of the CDR3 is 12 residues. From germline, CDR1 is MNHEY and CDR2 SVGEGT. In nucleotides, the CDR3 is TGTGCCAGCAGCTCACTCCAAGAGACCCAGTACTTC. Protein: CASSSLQETQYF.

This chain joins TRBV5-1 and TRBJ1-2; possibly TRBD1 for D (6 bases). CDR1 SGHRS and CDR2 YFSETQ come from the germline V gene. The V end was cut by 6 bases, the J end by 7 bases, with 19 bases between. The CDR3 sequence is 14 residues long. The CDR3 sequence: CASNSGRGTPGYTF. CDR3 nucleotide sequence: TGCGCCAGCAACTCTGGGAGGGGGACACCTGGCTACACCTTC.

There are a few counts of this clonotype. This rearrangement joins TRBV7-3 to TRBJ2-5; TRBD1 might be the D (6 bases). Trimming stripped 5 bases from V and 2 bases from J, with 12 bases between. The CDR3 extends over 14 amino acids. CDR1 is SGHTA, CDR2 FQGTGA, per germline. The CDR3 DNA reads TGTGCCAGCAGCCTACAGGGAGAGCAAGAGACCCAGTACTTC. Translation gives CASSLQGEQETQYF.

This clonotype was detected a few times. The CDR3 DNA reads TGTGCCAGCACCCCGGGTTACTATGGCTACACCTTC. It codes for CASTPGYYGYTF. This chain joins TRBV12-3 or TRBV12-4 and TRBJ1-2; D is undetermined. Trimming pared 7 bases from V and 3 bases from J, leaving 9 bases between. The CDR3 runs to 12 residues.

The table lists this clonotype with many counts. The chain joins TRBV5-6 to TRBJ2-5, with D possibly matching TRBD1 (6 bases). Deletions cut 2 bases from V and 1 base from J, with 9 bases between. CDR1 is SGHDT, CDR2 YYEEEE, per germline. This CDR3 is built from 14 residues. In DNA form, the CDR3 reads TGTGCCAGCAGCTTACTACAGGGCCAAGAGACCCAGTACTTC. The encoded protein is CASSLLQGQETQYF.

This clonotype was seen more than once but under ten times. The genes are TRBV7-9 and TRBJ2-2, with 9 bases aligning to TRBD1. Per germline, CDR1 SEHNR and CDR2 FQNEAQ (reference sequence). The CDR3 is 17 amino acids. J lost 6 bases, V lost 5 bases, and 13 bases had no gene match. This CDR3 is CASSPRKPGQGPGELFF. The CDR3 DNA is TGTGCCAGCAGCCCCCGGAAACCGGGACAGGGCCCCGGGGAGCTGTTTTTT.

The chain couples TRBV7-6 to TRBJ1-4; 8 bases align to TRBD1. Losses at the gene ends were 5 bases for V and 3 bases for J; bases not matched to a gene: 2. The CDR3 runs to 14 residues. Germline V CDR1 and CDR2: SGHVS, FNYEAQ. Here the CDR3 reads CASSPDRANEKLFF. The CDR3 DNA sequence: TGTGCCAGCAGCCCGGACAGGGCTAATGAAAAACTGTTTTTT. The complete variable domain, with remaining parts taken from reference TRBV7-6 and TRBJ1-4, reads GAGVSQSPRYKVTKRGQDVALRCDPISGHVSLYWYRQALGQGPEFLTYFNYEAQQDKSGLPNDRFSAERPEGSISTLTIQRTEQRDSAMYRCASSPDRANEKLFFGSGTQLSVL.

This clonotype has only a few counts. The rearrangement links TRBV10-1 to TRBJ1-5; 8 bases match TRBD1. The germline V gene has CDR1 WNHNN and CDR2 SYGVQD (reference sequence). V lost 4 bases and J lost 1; bases outside the gene matches: 3. This CDR3 spans 15 amino acids. The CDR3 region is CASSGTGRSNQPQHF. CDR3 DNA: TGCGCCAGCAGTGGGACAGGGAGAAGCAATCAGCCCCAGCATTTT.

This clonotype has a count of ten or more. The chain uses TRBV29-1 and TRBJ2-1, with 7 nucleotides matching TRBD1. This CDR3 region has 13 residues. Trimming cost V 6 bases and J 8 bases; bases outside gene matches: 10. Germline-derived CDR1 and CDR2 are SQVTM and ANQGSEA. CDR3: CSVDSQGLDEQFF. The CDR3 DNA reads TGCAGCGTAGACTCACAGGGGCTCGATGAGCAGTTCTTC.

The chain uses TRBV7-2 and TRBJ1-3; D gene unclear. CDR1 and CDR2 (germline): SGHTA, FQGNSA. The CDR3 runs to 15 residues. Trimming cost V 5 bases and J 0 bases, with 11 bases left between them. CDR3 sequence: CASSRAETSGNTIYF. The CDR3, as DNA: TGTGCCAGCAGCCGGGCCGAGACCTCTGGAAACACCATATATTTT.

The sample holds a few counts of this clonotype. This sequence joins TRBV21-1 and TRBJ1-5; the DNA was not compared with TRBD1, the D call given in the table. TRBV21-1 is described as a pseudogene. This CDR3 region has 14 residues. DNA of the CDR3: TGTGCCAGCAGCAAAGCCCCAGGGACTCAGCCCCAGCATTTT. It translates to CASSKAPGTQPQHF.

This clonotype was seen at least ten times. As DNA, the CDR3 is TGTGCCAGTAGTATTGGACTAACCAACGTCCTGACTTTC. Protein product: CASSIGLTNVLTF. This chain joins TRBV19 and TRBJ2-6; possible D gene TRBD2, 6 bases. Germline loops: CDR1 LNHDA, CDR2 SQIVND (reference sequence). V was trimmed by 3 bases and J by 8 bases, leaving 8 bases between them. The CDR3 totals 13 residues.

A few counts support this clonotype. The chain joins TRBV6-2 or TRBV6-3 to TRBJ1-5; 9 bases line up with TRBD1. Trimming cost V 3 bases and J 6 bases; bases outside gene matches: 3. The CDR3 runs to 14 residues. Germline loops: CDR1 MNHEY, CDR2 SVGEGT. For the CDR3, the DNA is TGTGCCAGCAGTTATTTGGACAGGGGTCAGCCCCAGCATTTT. The encoded protein is CASSYLDRGQPQHF.